This TCR beta chain appears in the sequencing data of a study of immune cell composition in non-small cell lung cancer. Study findings and constraints: Lung adenocarcinomas had lower top 10 clone scores and clonality than squamous tumours. Clones >0.5% enriched in tumour were rarer in adenocarcinoma (roughly 35%) than squamous (approximately 75%). TIL tumour reactivity correlated with maximal tumour-associated clone frequency in adenocarcinoma.

Some clones are missing from TCRdb's copy, which holds only in-frame ones; the method was immunoSEQ multiplex PCR. The sample has approximately 4,800 clones; approximately 70% are singletons. The germline V gene has CDR1 SGHAT and CDR2 FQNNGV. CDR3 length equals 16 residues. Deletions cut 5 bases from V and 5 bases from J, with 18 bases between. A remark on this clone: The antigen is not known.

Frozen unsorted single-cell suspensions supplied the genomic DNA. The V call is TRBV11-2, the J call TRBJ2-2, with D possibly TRBD1 on 5 matching bases. Sequencing was done on a sample of lung tumor tissue. This TCR was sampled from a human donor with non-small cell lung cancer. The CDR3: CASSAGTGTQTGELFF. The CDR3 DNA reads TGTGCCAGCAGCGCAGGAACAGGTACCCAGACCGGGGAGCTGTTTTTT.